The clone carrying this T cell receptor beta chain was observed many times. The antigen remains unidentified. The germline V and J ends were trimmed by 6 bases and 1 base, with 21 bases remaining between them. The CDR3 spans 17 residues. Looked up from germline, CDR1 is MNHNS and CDR2 is SASEGT. This entry is derived from a study of human T cells and chemical hapten exposure. The overall study: For sensitization, 2% DPC was applied to an approximately 2 cm by approximately 2 cm patch of upper inner arm skin. Notes on the study in general: Once DPC sensitization occurred, TCRs above 1 in 1000 frequency showed no change. Expanded TCRs clustered into significantly more large CDR3 similarity groups than controls, the analysis revealed. Because they had alopecia, donors may respond immunologically unlike healthy people.

The time point was: patch test 3, about 24 weeks after DPC sensitization. Treatment of the sample: therapeutic diphenylcyclopropenone sensitization with weekly scalp DPC. TCRdb fed the RACE reads into MiXCR, producing one record per CDR3 protein. Of about 76,000 distinct CDR3 sequences in the sample, around 13% were seen once. The receptor was isolated from a woman in her forties or fifties with alopecia areata. Some clones in this sample may be carry-over from other donors' samples. The rearrangement joins TRBV6-1 to TRBJ1-2; the D is unclear. The starting material was whole blood, obtained in connection with sensitization to the hapten diphenylcyclopropenone (DPC). CDR3 sequence reads: CASRRDYDTFFNYGYTF. The DNA of the CDR3 is TGTGCCAGCAGGAGAGATTATGACACCTTTTTTAACTATGGCTACACCTTC.